A single sample is the source of the 8 T cell receptor beta chains below, sequenced in a study of shared clonotypes between healthy human individuals. Sequencing was performed with immunoSEQ multiplex PCR; in TCRdb, only in-frame clones are kept and a portion is missing. The sample has some 450,000 clones, approximately 71% seen once. Sequences were obtained from PBMCs. These receptors originate from a woman aged 40-49 years in good health. Some clones in this sample may be carry-over from other donors' samples.

As concerns this clone: A far larger clone is a single base away, which makes a read error likely. V is TRBV4-2 and J is TRBJ1-4; TRBD1 might be the D (5 bases). V was cut by 11 bases and J by 6 bases, with 10 bases left in between. The CDR3 has 11 residues. Germline V CDR1 and CDR2: LGHNA, YNFKEQ. The DNA for the CDR3 is TGTGCCGGCCTAGGGGATGAAAAACTGTTTTTT. Its translation is CAGLGDEKLFF.

This chain uses TRBV29-1 with TRBJ2-4; D is unclear. Germline assignment: CDR1 SQVTM and CDR2 ANQGSEA. CDR3 size: 14 residues. Deletions cut 6 bases from V and 5 bases from J, with 17 bases between. In DNA, the CDR3 is TGCAGCGTCGAGGCCCGACATGGGCAAAACATTCAGTACTTC. Its protein is CSVEARHGQNIQYF. Using reference TRBV29-1 and TRBJ2-4 for the parts outside the CDR3, the full variable domain is SAVISQKPSRDICQRGTSLTIQCQVDSQVTMMFWYRQQPGQSLTLIATANQGSEATYESGFVIDKFPISRPNLTFSTLTVSNMSPEDSSIYLCSVEARHGQNIQYFGAGTRLSVL.

With regard to this clone: A far larger clone differs by one base, so this is likely a read error. The chain employs TRBV29-1 and TRBJ2-1; TRBD2 matches at 12 bases. Germline loops: CDR1 SQVTM, CDR2 ANQGSEA. Trimming removed 4 bases from V and 10 bases from J; junction bases left unmatched: 5. The CDR3 is 13 residues long. CDR3 residues: CSVGTSGIREQFF. The CDR3 bases are TGCAGCGTTGGGACTAGCGGGATTCGCGAGCAGTTCTTC.

Concerning this clone itself: A far larger clone is only one base removed, so a read error is likely. The same CDR3 also results from other DNA sequences found in this sample. V gene TRBV11-2 combines with J gene TRBJ1-5; the D gene is possibly TRBD1 (6 bases). The CDR3 contains 15 residues. Germline V lookup: CDR1 SGHAT, CDR2 FQNNGV. The CDR3 protein is CASSPIGGRNQPQHF. The CDR3 DNA reads as TGTGCCAGCAGCCCCATAGGGGGACGCAATCAGCCCCAGCACTTT.

The CDR3 spells CASKERELELFF. CDR3 bases: TGTGCCAGCAAGGAGCGGGAGCTGGAGCTGTTTTTT. The V call is TRBV28, the J call TRBJ2-2; 8 bases agree with TRBD2. Germline V lookup: CDR1 MDHEN, CDR2 SYDVKM. With V trimmed by 7 bases and J by 10 bases, 5 bases remained unmatched. CDR3 length: 12 residues.

The chain combines TRBV5-1 with TRBJ2-7; D gene uncertain. The CDR3 consists of 14 residues. Germline V CDR1 and CDR2: SGHRS, YFSETQ. V lost 0 bases and J lost 2, with 9 bases in between. CDR3 coding DNA: TGCGCCAGCAGCTTGGTATCCCAGACCTACGAGCAGTACTTC. Its protein is CASSLVSQTYEQYF.

For this clone: A much larger clone lies a single base off, so this may be a read error. The chain couples TRBV4-3 to TRBJ2-1, with 9 bases matching TRBD2. With 2 bases clipped from V and 5 bases from J, the junction kept 7 bases outside the gene matches. Germline V gene sequence: CDR1 LGHNA, CDR2 YSLEER. The CDR3 length is 16 residues. For the CDR3, the DNA is TGCGCCAGCAGCCAAACCGGGACTAGCAGCAACAATGAGCAGTTCTTC. This codes for CASSQTGTSSNNEQFF.

The chain carries TRBV2 and TRBJ1-5, with D possibly TRBD1 on 5 matching bases. Deletions cut 3 bases from V and 1 base from J, with 10 bases between. Germline V lookup: CDR1 SNHLY, CDR2 FYNNEI. The CDR3 extends over 15 amino acids. CDR3 loop: CASSESGGSNQPQHF. The CDR3 nucleotides are TGTGCCAGCAGTGAGTCTGGGGGAAGCAATCAGCCCCAGCATTTT.